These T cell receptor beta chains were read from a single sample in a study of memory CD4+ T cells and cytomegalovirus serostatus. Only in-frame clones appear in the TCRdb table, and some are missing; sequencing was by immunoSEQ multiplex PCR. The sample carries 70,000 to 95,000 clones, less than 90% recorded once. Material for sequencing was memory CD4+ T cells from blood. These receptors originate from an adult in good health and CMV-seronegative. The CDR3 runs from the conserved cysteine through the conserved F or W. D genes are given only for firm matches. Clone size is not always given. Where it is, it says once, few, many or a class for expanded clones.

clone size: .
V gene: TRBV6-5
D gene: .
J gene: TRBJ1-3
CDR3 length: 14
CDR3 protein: CASSQWVSGNTIYF
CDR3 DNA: TGTGCCAGCAGCCAGTGGGTCTCTGGAAACACCATATATTTT

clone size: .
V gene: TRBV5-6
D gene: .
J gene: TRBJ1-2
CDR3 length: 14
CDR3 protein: CASSLGGDAYGYTF
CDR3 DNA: TGTGCCAGCAGCTTGGGAGGTGACGCCTATGGCTACACCTTC

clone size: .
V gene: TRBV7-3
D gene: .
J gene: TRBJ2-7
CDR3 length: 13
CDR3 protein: CASSLSPMGEQYF
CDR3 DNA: TGTGCCAGCAGCTTATCCCCCATGGGGGAGCAGTACTTC

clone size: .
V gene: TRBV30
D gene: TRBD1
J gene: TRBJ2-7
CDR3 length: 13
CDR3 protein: CACTTGIDYEQYF
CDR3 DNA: TGTGCCTGTACGACAGGGATCGACTACGAGCAGTACTTC

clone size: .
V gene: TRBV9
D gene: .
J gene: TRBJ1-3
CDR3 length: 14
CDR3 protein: CASSVGRAGNTIYF
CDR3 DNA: TGTGCCAGCAGCGTAGGCAGGGCCGGAAACACCATATATTTT

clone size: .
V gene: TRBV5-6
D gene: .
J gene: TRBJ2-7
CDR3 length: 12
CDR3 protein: CASSSGGYEQYF
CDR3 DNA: TGTGCCAGCAGCTCGGGCGGCTACGAGCAGTACTTC

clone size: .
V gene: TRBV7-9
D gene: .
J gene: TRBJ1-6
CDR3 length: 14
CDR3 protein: CASSYGRNNSPLHF
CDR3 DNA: TGTGCCAGCAGCTATGGACGGAATAATTCACCCCTCCACTTT

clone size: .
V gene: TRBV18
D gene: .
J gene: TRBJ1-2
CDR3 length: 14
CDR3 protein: CASSPAEGANGYTF
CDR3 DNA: TGTGCCAGCTCACCTGCCGAGGGAGCTAATGGCTACACCTTC

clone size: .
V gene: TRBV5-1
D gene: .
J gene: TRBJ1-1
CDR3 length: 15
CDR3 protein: CASSPAIGVNTEAFF
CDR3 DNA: TGCGCCAGCAGCCCCGCCATCGGAGTCAACACTGAAGCTTTCTTT

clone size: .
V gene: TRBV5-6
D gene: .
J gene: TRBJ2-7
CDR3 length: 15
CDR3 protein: CASSSIPRGSYEQYF
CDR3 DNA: TGTGCCAGCAGCTCGATACCGCGGGGATCCTACGAGCAGTACTTC

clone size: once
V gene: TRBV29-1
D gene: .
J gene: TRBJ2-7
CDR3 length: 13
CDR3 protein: CSVEGRGTYEQYF
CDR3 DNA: TGCAGCGTTGAAGGCAGGGGCACCTACGAGCAGTACTTC

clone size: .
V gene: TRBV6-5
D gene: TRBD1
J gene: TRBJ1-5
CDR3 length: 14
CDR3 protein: CASSRQGSNQPQHF
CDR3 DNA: TGTGCCAGCAGCAGACAGGGTAGCAATCAGCCCCAGCATTTT

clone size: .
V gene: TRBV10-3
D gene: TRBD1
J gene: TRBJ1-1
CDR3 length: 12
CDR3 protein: CAIGTGGSEAFF
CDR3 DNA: TGTGCCATCGGGACAGGGGGGTCCGAAGCTTTCTTT

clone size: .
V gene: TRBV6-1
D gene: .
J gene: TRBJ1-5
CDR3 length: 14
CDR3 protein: CASIGGALNQPQHF
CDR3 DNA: TGTGCCAGCATTGGAGGGGCGCTCAATCAGCCCCAGCATTTT

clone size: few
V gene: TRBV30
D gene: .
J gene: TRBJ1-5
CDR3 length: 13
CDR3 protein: CAWTSAGNQPQHF
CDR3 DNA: TGTGCCTGGACTTCGGCAGGGAATCAGCCCCAGCATTTT

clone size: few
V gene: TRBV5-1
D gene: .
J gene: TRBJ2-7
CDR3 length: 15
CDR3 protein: CASSLAGGGAYEQYF
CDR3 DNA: TGCGCCAGCAGCTTGGCGGGTGGTGGTGCCTACGAGCAGTACTTC